The 28 T cell receptor beta chains given below trace back to one sample, sequenced in a study of Ad26.COV2.S vaccination and SARS-CoV-2 variants. TCRdb keeps only in-frame clones here, not all; method: immunoSEQ multiplex PCR. The data contain around 450,000 clones, roughly nine tenths of them singletons. Described treatment: around 19 received Ad26.COV2.S at low or high dose, single or two shots; about 5 received placebo; per-sample allocation not given. Collection of the samples took place on day 63 after the first injection of vaccine or placebo. The sample consisted of peripheral blood, taken in a trial of Ad26.COV2.S vaccine versus placebo. The receptors shown here come from a person aged 18-60 years who received the Ad26.COV2.S COVID-19 vaccine or a placebo.

A remark on this clone: Mismatch with germline at one junction end may stem from a read error. V usage is TRBV29-1 and J usage is TRBJ2-7; unclear D gene. CDR1 SQVTM and CDR2 ANQGSEA come from the germline V gene. The CDR3 sequence is 11 residues long. In DNA form, the CDR3 reads TGCAGCGTTCAAGACGGCTACGAGCAGTACTTC. Translation gives CSVQDGYEQYF.

The V and J genes are TRBV5-3 and TRBJ1-2; D uncertain. TRBV5-3 is given ORF status, its function remaining uncertain. The CDR3 consists of 17 residues. The ends were cut back, 4 bases at V and 5 bases at J, with 24 bases in the middle. CDR3 loop: CARSHGEQKFPSYGYTF. Here the CDR3 DNA reads TGTGCCAGAAGCCACGGGGAACAGAAGTTTCCCTCGTATGGCTACACCTTC.

This clone was recorded once. The J gene is TRBJ1-4, the V gene TRBV5-6; 10 bases map to TRBD1. This CDR3 contains 14 residues. The V and J ends lost 5 bases and 8 bases, in that order; junction bases with no gene match: 6. Germline values: CDR1 SGHDT, CDR2 YYEEEE. As DNA, the CDR3 is TGTGCCAGCAGGCCCGACAGGGGGCCCGAAAAACTGTTTTTT. It specifies CASRPDRGPEKLFF.

In DNA, the CDR3 is TGTGCCAGCAGCCAAGATGAGGGGGGCAGACAGCCCCAGCATTTT. Translated, it gives CASSQDEGGRQPQHF. The chain couples TRBV4-2 to TRBJ1-5, with a possible D match to TRBD1 (6 bases). The germline V and J ends were trimmed by 0 bases and 7 bases, with 13 bases remaining between them. CDR1 and CDR2 (germline): LGHNA, YNFKEQ. CDR3 length equals 15 residues.

This chain connects TRBV28 to TRBJ2-5, with D perhaps given as TRBD1 or TRBD2 (5 bases each). CDR1 is MDHEN and CDR2 is SYDVKM in the germline V gene. This CDR3 is built from 13 residues. The CDR3 DNA reads as TGTGCAACGAACGGGGCGCTAAGAGAGACCCAGTACTTC. Translation: CATNGALRETQYF.

The chain carries TRBV3-1 (or the pseudogene TRBV3-2) and TRBJ2-2, with TRBD2 identical over 10 bases. The CDR3 has 16 amino acids. The J segment lost 5 bases and the V segment lost 4 bases, leaving 7 bases of the junction unmatched. Germline V lookup: CDR1 LGHDT, CDR2 YNNKEL (reference sequence). This chain's CDR3 is CASSRLAGVGTGELFF. CDR3 DNA: TGTGCCAGCAGCCGCCTAGCGGGAGTAGGTACCGGGGAGCTGTTTTTT.

The chain is built from TRBV28 and TRBJ1-2; 9 positions match TRBD1. This CDR3 contains 14 residues. The V and J ends lost 6 bases and 6 bases, in that order; junction bases with no gene match: 8. Germline V lookup: CDR1 MDHEN, CDR2 SYDVKM. In DNA, the CDR3 is TGTGCCAGCAGGGACGGACAGGGGTCCCATGGCTACACCTTC. Translation gives CASRDGQGSHGYTF.

The chain couples TRBV9 to TRBJ1-1; possibly TRBD1 for D (5 bases). V lost 5 bases and J lost 4, with 12 bases in between. The CDR3 has 13 residues. Germline V gives CDR1 SGDLS, CDR2 YYNGEE. CDR3 nucleotide sequence: TGTGCCAGCAGTCTGCTGGGGGTCACTGAAGCTTTCTTT. This codes for CASSLLGVTEAFF.

V is TRBV30 and J is TRBJ1-2; the match to TRBD1 covers 10 bases. This CDR3 spans 15 amino acids. V shed 7 bases and J 4 bases; nucleotides not matched to a gene: 12. Germline V gene lookup returns CDR1 GTSNPN and CDR2 SVGIG (reference sequence). The CDR3 is CAYRRGQGSSYGYTF. CDR3 coding DNA: TGTGCCTACCGGAGGGGACAGGGGTCGAGCTATGGCTACACCTTC.

The J gene is TRBJ2-5, the V gene TRBV7-3; perhaps TRBD1 as D (6 bases). CDR1 SGHTA and CDR2 FQGTGA come from the germline V gene. The CDR3 extends over 15 amino acids. The V gene lost 4 bases and the J gene lost 4 bases, with 16 bases spanning the gap. CDR3 protein: CASSSQQGSVETQYF. CDR3 nucleotide sequence: TGTGCCAGCAGCTCTCAACAGGGTTCGGTAGAGACCCAGTACTTC.

This sequence joins TRBV6-5 and TRBJ2-7; D gene uncertain. The CDR3 has 13 residues. Per germline, CDR1 MNHEY and CDR2 SVGAGI. V was cut by 3 bases and J by 3 bases, with 9 bases left in between. CDR3 sequence (DNA): TGTGCCAGCAGTTATGGTCAGGTCTACGAGCAGTACTTC. It translates to CASSYGQVYEQYF.

This chain uses TRBV7-9 with TRBJ1-2, with a possible D match to TRBD1 (5 bases). The CDR3 has 13 amino acids. CDR1 SEHNR and CDR2 FQNEAQ come from the germline V gene (reference sequence). With 0 bases removed from V and 7 bases from J, the gap between germline ends came to 9 bases. The CDR3 DNA sequence: TGTGCCAGCAGCTTAGCGAATGGGGGTGGCTACACCTTC. Protein product: CASSLANGGGYTF.

The chain couples TRBV7-9 to TRBJ1-1; D is uncertain. The CDR3 has 10 residues. V lost 10 bases and J lost 6, with 9 bases in between. From germline, CDR1 is SEHNR and CDR2 FQNEAQ (reference sequence). CDR3 DNA: TGTGCCACCAACATCCCTGAAGCTTTCTTT. It encodes CATNIPEAFF.

The gene calls are TRBV2 and TRBJ2-7, with D possibly called TRBD1 or TRBD2 (6 bases each). The CDR3 is 13 amino acids. Trimming stripped 3 bases from V and 4 bases from J, with 10 bases between. Germline-derived CDR1 and CDR2 are SNHLY and FYNNEI. CDR3 region: CASSDRGGYEQYF. CDR3 in DNA: TGTGCCAGCAGTGACAGGGGAGGTTACGAGCAGTACTTC. The variable domain in full, with the rest retrieved from reference TRBV2 and TRBJ2-7, is EPEVTQTPSHQVTQMGQEVILRCVPISNHLYFYWYRQILGQKVEFLVSFYNNEISEKSEIFDDQFSVERPDGSNFTLKIRSTKLEDSAMYFCASSDRGGYEQYFGPGTRLTVT.

The V and J genes are TRBV5-4 and TRBJ1-1; D remains ambiguous. This CDR3 comprises 13 residues. CDR1 and CDR2 (germline): SGHNT, YYREEE (reference sequence). V lost 0 bases, J lost 4 bases, and 7 bases lay in between. Here the CDR3 DNA reads TGTGCCAGCAGCTTGGAAACGAGCACTGAAGCTTTCTTT. Its translation is CASSLETSTEAFF. The entire variable domain, with the rest obtained from reference TRBV5-4 and TRBJ1-1, is as follows: ETGVTQSPTHLIKTRGQQVTLRCSSQSGHNTVSWYQQALGQGPQFIFQYYREEENGRGNFPPRFSGLQFPNYSSELNVNALELDDSALYLCASSLETSTEAFFGQGTRLTVV.

The chain recombines TRBV20-1 with TRBJ1-1, with no clear D. The germline V and J ends were trimmed by 7 bases and 1 base, with 7 bases remaining between them. Germline CDR1 DFQATT, CDR2 SNEGSKA (reference sequence). The CDR3 is 11 residues long. The CDR3 DNA sequence: TGCAGTGGTGACAAGAACACTGAAGCTTTCTTT. Translated: CSGDKNTEAFF.

The chain recombines TRBV5-1 with TRBJ1-1; TRBD1 matches at 8 bases. J lost 6 bases, V lost 4 bases, and 14 bases had no gene match. The CDR3 runs 16 residues. Germline CDR1 reads SGHRS; CDR2 reads YFSETQ. The CDR3 loop reads CASSRSTGANVPEAFF. The CDR3 DNA reads as TGCGCCAGCAGCCGCTCGACAGGGGCGAATGTTCCTGAAGCTTTCTTT. The full variable domain, completed using reference TRBV5-1 and TRBJ1-1, is KAGVTQTPRYLIKTRGQQVTLSCSPISGHRSVSWYQQTPGQGLQFLFEYFSETQRNKGNFPGRFSGRQFSNSRSEMNVSTLELGDSALYLCASSRSTGANVPEAFFGQGTRLTVV.

This clone was counted a few times. This sequence joins TRBV14 and TRBJ2-7; D remains unclear. The CDR3 is 13 residues long. Trimming shortened V by 1 base and J by 1 base, and 5 bases separated the two germline ends. CDR1 is SGHDN, CDR2 FVKESK, per germline. The CDR3 sequence: CASSQASSYEQYF. The CDR3 bases are TGTGCCAGCAGCCAAGCCAGTTCCTACGAGCAGTACTTC.

The V call is TRBV7-2, the J call TRBJ2-7, with a tentative D call TRBD1 (7 bases). Germline lookup yields CDR1 SGHTA and CDR2 FQGNSA. The CDR3 contains 18 residues. Trimming pared 0 bases from V and 4 bases from J, leaving 22 bases between. CDR3 in amino acids: CASSLAQGGYASRYEQYF. For the CDR3, the DNA is TGTGCCAGCAGCTTAGCCCAGGGGGGCTACGCGTCTCGTTACGAGCAGTACTTC.

The chain uses TRBV6-5 and TRBJ2-3; D not certain. Trimming stripped 6 bases from V and 0 bases from J, with 10 bases between. This CDR3 has 14 residues. Per the germline V gene, CDR1 is MNHEY and CDR2 is SVGAGI. CDR3 sequence reads: CASRLQTSTDTQYF. The CDR3 nucleotides are TGTGCCAGCAGACTCCAGACTAGCACAGATACGCAGTATTTT.

The chain employs TRBV28 and TRBJ1-3, with D possibly matching TRBD1 (6 bases). V gave up 2 bases and J gave up 0 bases, with 8 bases separating them. CDR3 length: 15 amino acids. Germline V CDR1 and CDR2: MDHEN, SYDVKM. The CDR3 loop is CASSLPGASGNTIYF. The CDR3 coding sequence is TGTGCCAGCAGTTTACCGGGGGCCTCTGGAAACACCATATATTTT.

The chain links TRBV18 to TRBJ1-1, with TRBD1 identical over 10 bases. Germline values: CDR1 KGHSH, CDR2 LQKENI. The CDR3 contains 16 residues. Trimming removed 2 bases from V and 5 bases from J; junction bases left unmatched: 8. In DNA form, the CDR3 reads TGTGCCAGCTCACCAGCATCCGGGACAGGGGTGACTGAAGCTTTCTTT. This translates into CASSPASGTGVTEAFF.

The rearrangement uses TRBV5-4 and TRBJ1-5, with D perhaps matching TRBD1 (5 bases). The CDR3 is 13 amino acids. V lost 1 base and J lost 7, with 9 bases in between. The V gene's germline CDR1 is SGHNT and CDR2 YYREEE (reference sequence). The chain's CDR3 is CASSLSGDQPQHF. The CDR3 DNA reads TGTGCCAGCAGCTTGTCGGGGGACCAGCCCCAGCATTTT.

J is TRBJ2-3 and V is TRBV3-1 (or the pseudogene TRBV3-2); unclear D gene. The germline V gene has CDR1 LGHDT and CDR2 YNNKEL (reference sequence). V shed 2 bases and J shed 4 bases, with 13 bases lying between them. This CDR3 region has 15 residues. For the CDR3, the DNA is TGTGCCAGCAGCCAAACCGGGTCCCATCCAGATACGCAGTATTTT. Amino acid sequence: CASSQTGSHPDTQYF.

The chain is built from TRBV28 and TRBJ1-4; D gene ambiguous. The CDR3 loop spans 15 amino acids. Per the germline V gene, CDR1 is MDHEN and CDR2 is SYDVKM. The ends were cut back, 5 bases at V and 11 bases at J, with 21 bases in the middle. CDR3: CASSATNGGGLKLFF. The CDR3 bases are TGTGCCAGCAGTGCCACAAACGGCGGTGGCCTTAAACTGTTTTTT.

V usage is TRBV28 and J usage is TRBJ1-5, with D unclear. CDR3 size: 17 residues. Per germline, CDR1 MDHEN and CDR2 SYDVKM. The V and J ends lost 3 bases and 4 bases respectively, with 19 bases between them. The CDR3 loop is CASSFPLWRDFNQPQHF. CDR3 sequence (DNA): TGTGCCAGCAGTTTCCCCCTGTGGAGGGATTTTAATCAGCCCCAGCATTTT.

This clone came up many times. The chain uses TRBV6-2 or TRBV6-3 and TRBJ2-6; no firm D call. V dropped 0 bases and J dropped 0 bases, with 3 bases sitting between them. CDR1 is MNHEY and CDR2 is SVGEGT in the germline V gene. CDR3 size: 15 residues. DNA for the CDR3: TGTGCCAGCAGTTACTCTAGCTCTGGGGCCAACGTCCTGACTTTC. Encoded protein: CASSYSSSGANVLTF.

The chain employs TRBV20-1 and TRBJ1-6; the D gene is possibly TRBD1 (5 bases). CDR1 is DFQATT and CDR2 is SNEGSKA in the germline V gene (reference sequence). The CDR3 is 16 residues long. The V end lost 6 bases, the J end lost 8 bases, and 23 bases lay between the germline ends. The CDR3 bases are TGCAGTGCCAGTAGTAGGAGGGACTTTAATGATTCACCCCTCCACTTT. Residues: CSASSRRDFNDSPLHF.